This record covers a single T cell receptor (beta chain). This clonotype was detected many times. The antigen this receptor binds is unknown. Base qualities are not at hand, and no much larger clone is one base apart. The data were obtained in a study of T-cell memory formation after mild COVID-19 (dated by TCRdb to the early 2020s). Background for the entire study: Most TCR sequence clusters were specific to one of the two donors. T-cell clones expanding and contracting after mild COVID-19 in two donors were tracked by longitudinal TCRalpha and TCRbeta repertoire sequencing. Two young, previously healthy adult volunteers made up the cohort, one male and one female.

TCRdb names Illumina NovaSeq 6000 as the instrument used. TCRalpha and TCRbeta cDNA libraries were built by 5'RACE with constant-segment primers, adding sample barcodes and unique molecular identifiers. Trizol reagent was used to extract RNA from every sample. Library amplification was performed in two PCR steps, and a second sample barcode and Illumina TruSeq adapters were introduced in the second step. The libraries were sequenced on an Illumina NovaSeq using 2 x 150 bp paired-end reads. In the authors' own workflow: Reads were demultiplexed and collapsed into UMI-guided consensus sequences with migec v1.2.7. Using mixcr v2.1.11, UMI consensuses were aligned to TRA and TRB V and J templates and then assembled into clonotypes. A clonotype was counted as expanded or contracted only when both edgeR and NoisET called the clonotype significant, with the noise models trained on biological replicates. edgeR calls used a false discovery rate-adjusted p below 0.01 and a log2 fold-change threshold of 1. As an exploratory analysis of dynamics, max-normalized trajectories of the 1000 most abundant clonotypes were examined by PCA with hierarchical clustering. Each responding clone was given a CD4 or CD8 phenotype based on the CD4+ and CD8+ repertoires, which had been sequenced separately. TCRdb passed the public sequencing reads through fastp at Q25 and MiXCR, retaining productive beta sequences. Each CDR3 protein appears once, grouped with its most common genes and DNA. The V and J calls were not made by the authors but by TCRdb's processing. In this sample the table shows some 450,000 distinct CDR3 sequences, 15% to 20% of which occur a single time. The ten largest clonotypes hold 20% to 25% of the sample.

Findings and caveats that apply to the study as a whole: Some responding clones were detected in pre-infection memory, suggesting pre-existing cross-reactive memory T cells joined the SARS-CoV-2 response. Contracting CD4+ clones were found mainly in CM and EM memory subsets, while CD8+ clones were enriched in EMRA. Clones that contracted from day 15 to 85 showed balanced CD4/CD8 phenotypes, whereas a second wave of clones that expanded from day 15 to 37 leaned towards CD4+. Only two mild cases were covered by the study, and larger cohorts that include severe cases with pre-infection samples were considered necessary. Whether the second-wave clones peaking on day 37 were SARS-CoV-2 specific was not confirmed.

Ficoll-Paque density gradient centrifugation was used to isolate PBMCs. The V end gives up 4 bases and the J end 5 bases, leaving 4 bases in the junction not matched to a gene. CDR1 and CDR2 were assigned from the germline V gene as SGHRS and YFSETQ. There are 15 amino acids in the CDR3, from cysteine to phenylalanine inclusive. Only CDR3 DNA is held: 45 bases, read in frame from base 1. This TCR was sampled from a man in his late teens or twenties who had mild COVID-19 (a few samples of this study predate the infection). The sample titles of this study are shuffled in the database, so cell type and time point are left out; the donor was told from shared clones. Sequencing was carried out using PBMCs or a T cell subset sorted from them (not recorded which). The sequence is built from TRBV5-1 and TRBJ2-3, and TRBD2 aligns with 13 junction nucleotides. The DNA is as follows: TGCGCCAGCAGCGCGGGACTAGCGGGGATAGATACGCAGTATTTT. Translation gives CASSAGLAGIDTQYF.